This entry lists 29 T cell receptor beta chains sequenced from one sample in a study of graft-versus-host responses after intestinal transplantation. These receptors lack a known antigen. Only in-frame clones appear in the TCRdb table, and some are missing; sequencing was by immunoSEQ multiplex PCR. The sample includes tens of thousands of clones, 85% to 95% of them seen just once. The specimen comprised unstimulated CD8+ T cells sorted from spleen or lymph node cells, sampled before intestinal transplant. The receptors here all came from a human donor who received an intestinal transplant.

CDR3 coding DNA: TGTGCCAGCAGCGTAGGGGGACAAATCCCCGACAATGAGCAGTTCTTC. As protein: CASSVGGQIPDNEQFF. The chain is built from TRBV9 and TRBJ2-1; perhaps TRBD1 as D (6 bases). Germline loops: CDR1 SGDLS, CDR2 YYNGEE. Trimming left V 0 bases short and J 5 bases short, with 15 bases between. The CDR3 has 16 amino acids. Combining the CDR3 with reference TRBV9 and TRBJ2-1 gives the whole variable domain DSGVTQTPKHLITATGQRVTLRCSPRSGDLSVYWYQQSLDQGLQFLIQYYNGEERAKGNILERFSAQQFPDLHSELNLSSLELGDSALYFCASSVGGQIPDNEQFFGPGTRLTVL.

This clone has a single count. Here the CDR3 DNA reads TGTGCCAGTAGCTATGGGACAGGAAATCAGCCCCAGCATTTT. Translation gives CASSYGTGNQPQHF. The chain recombines TRBV19 with TRBJ1-5; 8 bases match TRBD1. This CDR3 contains 14 residues. The V segment lost 6 bases and the J segment 4 bases; nucleotides outside the gene matches: 5. Germline V CDR1 and CDR2: LNHDA, SQIVND (reference sequence).

The V and J genes are TRBV29-1 and TRBJ2-1; the D gene is possibly TRBD1 (7 bases). CDR1 is SQVTM, CDR2 ANQGSEA, per germline. The V and J ends lost 3 bases and 4 bases respectively, with 16 bases between them. CDR3 length: 15 amino acids. The CDR3 reads CSVEGAGQRYNEQFF. The CDR3 nucleotides are TGCAGCGTTGAGGGCGCGGGACAGAGATACAATGAGCAGTTCTTC.

This clone came up once. In DNA, the CDR3 is TGTGCCAGCAGCAGACTAGCGGGGGGCCCAACCTCCTACGAGCAGTACTTC. Residues: CASSRLAGGPTSYEQYF. The rearrangement joins TRBV27 to TRBJ2-5, with TRBD2 identical over 13 bases. The closer fit of TRBJ2-7 to the DNA end suggests the J call may be wrong. Per germline, CDR1 MNHEY and CDR2 SMNVEV (reference sequence). There are 17 residues in the CDR3.

The chain couples TRBV27 to TRBJ1-2, with D unresolved. Trimming pared 2 bases from V and 4 bases from J, leaving 8 bases between. The CDR3 is 13 residues long. Germline V lookup: CDR1 MNHEY, CDR2 SMNVEV (reference sequence). The CDR3 nucleotides are TGTGCCAGCAGTTTAGGCCCCATCTATGGCTACACCTTC. This sequence encodes CASSLGPIYGYTF.

This clone came up a few times. The chain is built from TRBV19 and TRBJ2-7; a possible D gene is TRBD2 (5 bases). The germline CDR1 and CDR2 sequences are LNHDA and SQIVND (reference sequence). This CDR3 contains 13 residues. V lost 9 bases and J 7 bases, leaving 19 bases between the germline ends. The CDR3 DNA sequence: TGTGCCAGCTCTGGACTTTCCCTACGAGAGCAGTACTTC. Translated, it gives CASSGLSLREQYF.

CDR3 in amino acids: CASSPLELISGGSGELFF. DNA for the CDR3: TGTGCCAGCAGCCCACTAGAGCTTATTAGCGGGGGGTCTGGGGAGCTGTTTTTT. This chain links TRBV27 with TRBJ2-2; 10 nucleotides match TRBD2. The V gene's germline CDR1 is MNHEY and CDR2 SMNVEV (reference sequence). V shed 6 bases, J shed 8 bases, and the junction held 18 bases outside the gene matches. This CDR3 is built from 18 residues.

V is TRBV2 and J is TRBJ1-1, with 9 bases aligning to TRBD1. Germline trimming cut 3 bases from V and 1 base from J; bases unmatched to any gene: 0. The CDR3 has 14 amino acids. Germline-derived CDR1 and CDR2 are SNHLY and FYNNEI. CDR3 protein: CASSEDRGNTEAFF. The CDR3 DNA sequence: TGTGCCAGCAGTGAGGACAGGGGGAACACTGAAGCTTTCTTT.

The chain employs TRBV10-2 and TRBJ1-1; D is unclear. This CDR3 comprises 15 residues. Looked up from germline, CDR1 is WSHSY and CDR2 is SAAADI. Trimming removed 0 bases at V and 5 bases at J, with 13 bases between. CDR3 loop: CASSESGFEGTEAFF. CDR3 DNA: TGCGCCAGCAGTGAGTCGGGATTTGAGGGTACTGAAGCTTTCTTT.

This chain links TRBV5-6 with TRBJ1-2; D uncertain. Germline assignment: CDR1 SGHDT and CDR2 YYEEEE. Trimming stripped 1 base from V and 8 bases from J, with 6 bases between. The CDR3 covers 11 residues. CDR3 bases: TGTGCCAGCAGCTTGCTCACAGGCTACACCTTC. Translation: CASSLLTGYTF.

This sequence joins TRBV19 and TRBJ2-3; 9 nucleotides line up with TRBD1. CDR3 length: 14 amino acids. Per the germline V gene, CDR1 is LNHDA and CDR2 is SQIVND (reference sequence). The V gene end was trimmed by 7 bases and the J gene end by 5 bases; junction bases not matched to a gene: 7. Here the CDR3 DNA reads TGTGCCAGTACGGAACAGGGGGCGGGAGATACGCAGTATTTT. It codes for CASTEQGAGDTQYF.

The chain uses TRBV30 and TRBJ2-7; a weak D match, TRBD2 (6 bases). Trimming pared 0 bases from V and 2 bases from J, leaving 11 bases between. The V gene's germline CDR1 is GTSNPN and CDR2 SVGIG (reference sequence). This CDR3 region has 14 residues. CDR3 bases: TGTGCCTGGAGTGTTGATAGCGGACCCTACGAGCAGTACTTC. Its protein product is CAWSVDSGPYEQYF.

A few counts support this clone. V and J are TRBV10-3 and TRBJ1-1; possible D gene TRBD1, 5 bases. Germline CDR1 is ENHRY and CDR2 is SYGVKD. The ends were cut back, 0 bases at V and 5 bases at J, with 10 bases in the middle. The CDR3 runs to 14 residues. The CDR3 region has the DNA TGTGCCATCAGTGAGTCGGGGCAGGGAACTGAAGCTTTCTTT. Translated: CAISESGQGTEAFF.

J is TRBJ1-2 and V is TRBV11-2; no clear D gene. Trimming removed 2 bases at V and 2 bases at J, with 15 bases between. The germline CDR1 and CDR2 sequences are SGHAT and FQNNGV. The CDR3 loop spans 16 amino acids. CDR3 amino acids: CASSLSPGLSNYGYTF. The DNA for the CDR3 is TGTGCCAGCAGCTTATCCCCTGGACTGTCGAACTATGGCTACACCTTC.

The genes are TRBV4-3 and TRBJ1-5; D is uncertain. Germline V lookup: CDR1 LGHNA, CDR2 YSLEER. V lost 0 bases, J lost 0 bases, and 12 bases lay in between. This CDR3 is 17 amino acids long. CDR3: CASSQDVGLYSNQPQHF. The CDR3 nucleotides are TGCGCCAGCAGCCAAGATGTCGGTTTATATAGCAATCAGCCCCAGCATTTT.

V gene TRBV7-9 combines with J gene TRBJ2-5; 8 nucleotides match TRBD2. The V segment lost 2 bases and the J segment 4 bases; nucleotides outside the gene matches: 6. Germline V lookup: CDR1 SEHNR, CDR2 FQNEAQ (reference sequence). The CDR3 has 15 amino acids. This CDR3 reads CASSLSTGGGETQYF. In DNA form, the CDR3 reads TGTGCCAGCAGCTTAAGTACGGGGGGGGGAGAGACCCAGTACTTC.

This chain joins TRBV5-4 and TRBJ2-7; 7 positions agree with TRBD2. Germline V gives CDR1 SGHNT, CDR2 YYREEE (reference sequence). The CDR3 is 15 residues long. J lost 3 bases, V lost 0 bases, and 6 bases had no gene match. The CDR3, as DNA: TGTGCCAGCAGCTTGGGGGGGGGAGTAATCTACGAGCAGTACTTC. Protein product: CASSLGGGVIYEQYF.

The rearrangement links TRBV19 to TRBJ1-2; possible D gene TRBD1, 6 bases. This CDR3 is 16 amino acids long. V lost 4 bases, J lost 4 bases, and 19 bases lay in between. Germline V gene data show CDR1 as LNHDA and CDR2 as SQIVND (reference sequence). CDR3 amino acids: CASSTITGKVFYGYTF. The CDR3 DNA is TGTGCCAGTAGTACCATCACAGGGAAGGTTTTCTATGGCTACACCTTC. Full variable domain (remainder filled in from reference TRBV19 and TRBJ1-2): DGGITQSPKYLFRKEGQNVTLSCEQNLNHDAMYWYRQDPGQGLRLIYYSQIVNDFQKGDIAEGYSVSREKKESFPLTVTSAQKNPTAFYLCASSTITGKVFYGYTFGSGTRLTVV.

The gene calls are TRBV6-6 and TRBJ2-1; 8 bases are shared with TRBD2. This CDR3 spans 14 amino acids. Germline CDR1 and CDR2: MNHNY and SVGAGI (reference sequence). The V segment lost 10 bases and the J segment 7 bases; nucleotides outside the gene matches: 12. The CDR3 DNA follows: TGTGCCACCCGGGGGGGGGCCTCGCTGAATGAGCAGTTCTTC. This translates into CATRGGASLNEQFF.

The rearrangement joins TRBV11-3 to TRBJ2-7, with D maybe TRBD1 (6 bases). The CDR3 totals 12 residues. Trimming shortened V by 3 bases and J by 5 bases, and 8 bases separated the two germline ends. The V gene's germline CDR1 is SGHNT and CDR2 YENEEA. The CDR3 loop reads CASSFPGDEQYF. CDR3 nucleotides: TGTGCCAGCAGCTTCCCAGGGGACGAGCAGTACTTC.

The V and J genes are TRBV5-4 and TRBJ1-6; TRBD1 agrees at 8 bases. The V gene end was trimmed by 9 bases and the J gene end by 0 bases; junction bases not matched to a gene: 14. Looked up from germline, CDR1 is SGHNT and CDR2 is YYREEE (reference sequence). The CDR3 totals 18 residues. CDR3 coding DNA: TGTGCCACCGAAGATGACAGGGGTCTAAGCTCCTATAATTCACCCCTCCACTTT. This codes for CATEDDRGLSSYNSPLHF.

The chain carries TRBV19 and TRBJ2-1; 11 bases agree with TRBD2. Germline CDR1 is LNHDA and CDR2 is SQIVND (reference sequence). The CDR3 covers 17 residues. The junction had 4 bases not matched to a gene; V was cut back by 0 bases and J by 3 bases. In DNA, the CDR3 is TGTGCCAGTAGTATAGATGGCGGGACTAGCGGCTACAATGAGCAGTTCTTC. It translates to CASSIDGGTSGYNEQFF.

V usage is TRBV5-1 and J usage is TRBJ2-3, with TRBD2 matching over 9 bases. The germline V gene encodes CDR1 SGHRS and CDR2 YFSETQ. The CDR3 spans 15 residues. V lost 1 base, J lost 1 base, and 1 base stayed unmatched. CDR3 sequence: CASSLIAGGTDTQYF. Written as DNA, the CDR3 is TGCGCCAGCAGCTTGATAGCGGGGGGCACAGATACGCAGTATTTT.

The V gene is TRBV9, the J gene TRBJ2-2; 8 bases fit TRBD2. Germline CDR1 reads SGDLS; CDR2 reads YYNGEE. J was trimmed by 1 base and V by 2 bases; bases with no gene match: 1. This CDR3 region has 15 residues. CDR3 sequence (DNA): TGTGCCAGCAGCGTCGGGGGGGGGAACACCGGGGAGCTGTTTTTT. It yields the protein CASSVGGGNTGELFF.

V and J are TRBV12-5 and TRBJ2-7; TRBD1 agrees at 11 bases. The CDR3 runs to 15 residues. V lost 5 bases, J lost 4 bases, and 7 bases stayed unmatched. Germline CDR1 LGHNT, CDR2 FRNRAP. The DNA of the CDR3 is TGTGCTAGTGGTACAGGGACAGGGGGTTGGTACGAGCAGTACTTC. Amino acid sequence: CASGTGTGGWYEQYF.

The chain is built from TRBV18 and TRBJ2-3; weak D call: TRBD1 (7 bases). Germline values: CDR1 KGHSH, CDR2 LQKENI. There are 16 residues in the CDR3. V lost 0 bases to trimming and J lost 2 bases, with 12 bases between them. As DNA, the CDR3 is TGTGCCAGCTCACCACCGCGGGACAGATTCACAGATACGCAGTATTTT. As protein: CASSPPRDRFTDTQYF.

The V call is TRBV21-1, the J call TRBJ2-1; the D segment call TRBD2 is taken from the table without a DNA check. TRBV21-1 is termed a pseudogene. CDR3 length: 20 amino acids. CDR3 loop: CASSGPVWPSGFLPYNEQFF. In DNA, the CDR3 is TGTGCCAGCAGCGGGCCGGTGTGGCCTAGCGGGTTTCTCCCCTACAATGAGCAGTTCTTC.

The chain links TRBV13 to TRBJ2-1; D may be TRBD2 (5 bases). The germline V and J ends were trimmed by 4 bases and 4 bases, with 11 bases remaining between them. CDR1 and CDR2 (germline): PRHDT, FYEKMQ (reference sequence). The CDR3 has 14 amino acids. In DNA form, the CDR3 reads TGTGCCAGCAGCTCTCGCGGGCCTTACAATGAGCAGTTCTTC. The encoded protein is CASSSRGPYNEQFF. Full variable domain (outside the CDR3, taken from reference TRBV13 and TRBJ2-1): AAGVIQSPRHLIKEKRETATLKCYPIPRHDTVYWYQQGPGQDPQFLISFYEKMQSDKGSIPDRFSAQQFSDYHSELNMSSLELGDSALYFCASSSRGPYNEQFFGPGTRLTVL.

The chain is built from TRBV5-4 and TRBJ1-1, with unresolved D. Trimming pared 1 base from V and 4 bases from J, leaving 14 bases between. Germline values: CDR1 SGHNT, CDR2 YYREEE (reference sequence). CDR3 size: 15 residues. CDR3 residues: CASSLPNLRGTEAFF. The DNA for the CDR3 is TGTGCCAGCAGCTTGCCCAACCTCAGAGGCACTGAAGCTTTCTTT.